Listed here are 26 T cell receptor beta chains from one sample, sequenced in a study of CD8 T cells in ankylosing spondylitis. Study results and caveats: Characteristic of ankylosing spondylitis blood, it appeared, was a TCR beta motif comprising about eight highly homologous variants.

The antigens for these receptors are not known. TCRdb redid the calling of the 5' RACE reads with MiXCR, one entry per CDR3 protein. The sample has fewer than 450,000 distinct CDR3 sequences; over 15% are singletons. Sample: blood, either unsorted or a sorted T cell fraction (not recorded which). These TCRs come from a male donor with ankylosing spondylitis.

J is TRBJ2-5 and V is TRBV6-1, with a possible D match to TRBD2 (6 bases). The germline CDR1 and CDR2 sequences are MNHNS and SASEGT. The germline V and J ends were trimmed by 5 bases and 3 bases, with 19 bases remaining between them. The CDR3 spans 16 residues. CDR3 DNA sequence: TGTGCCAGCAGTCCTGAGGCGGGGACTTGGGAAGAGACCCAGTACTTC. Translating gives CASSPEAGTWEETQYF.

This clonotype was observed a few times. This chain connects TRBV7-2 to TRBJ1-5; D gene uncertain. The V end lost 2 bases, the J end lost 0 bases, and 8 bases lay between the germline ends. The length of the CDR3 is 15 residues. CDR1 and CDR2 from the germline V gene are SGHTA and FQGNSA. The CDR3 spells CASSLWAVSNQPQHF. The CDR3 bases are TGTGCCAGCAGCTTATGGGCGGTTAGCAATCAGCCCCAGCATTTT.

This clonotype was recorded many times. The gene calls are TRBV29-1 and TRBJ1-1; D might be TRBD1 (5 bases). Germline V gene lookup returns CDR1 SQVTM and CDR2 ANQGSEA. Trimming pared 5 bases from V and 5 bases from J, leaving 15 bases between. This CDR3 has 13 residues. The CDR3 DNA reads as TGCAGCGTTCTGAATGGGGGGGGGACTGAAGCTTTCTTT. This sequence encodes CSVLNGGGTEAFF. Full variable domain (remainder filled in from reference TRBV29-1 and TRBJ1-1): SAVISQKPSRDICQRGTSLTIQCQVDSQVTMMFWYRQQPGQSLTLIATANQGSEATYESGFVIDKFPISRPNLTFSTLTVSNMSPEDSSIYLCSVLNGGGTEAFFGQGTRLTVV.

This clonotype has only a few counts. The rearrangement links TRBV7-2 to TRBJ2-2, with 7 bases that match TRBD2. J was trimmed by 5 bases and V by 5 bases; bases with no gene match: 11. The length of the CDR3 is 16 residues. Looked up from germline, CDR1 is SGHTA and CDR2 is FQGNSA. The CDR3 region is CASSRRLAGRTGELFF. Written as DNA, the CDR3 is TGTGCCAGCAGCCGTAGACTAGCAGGGAGGACCGGGGAGCTGTTTTTT.

This clonotype was detected only a few times. The chain recombines TRBV6-1 with TRBJ2-7; no clear D gene. Germline V CDR1 and CDR2: MNHNS, SASEGT. V was shortened by 5 bases and J by 0 bases, with 17 bases between the two germline ends. CDR3 length: 16 residues. CDR3 nucleotide sequence: TGTGCCAGCAGTAGTAATATTTTGGGCAGCTCCTACGAGCAGTACTTC. Its translation: CASSSNILGSSYEQYF.

V is TRBV20-1 and J is TRBJ1-1; 9 bases fit TRBD1. The CDR3 is made up of 11 amino acids. V shed 6 bases and J 6 bases; nucleotides not matched to a gene: 2. Germline CDR1 DFQATT, CDR2 SNEGSKA (reference sequence). The CDR3 spells CSATGGPEAFF. In DNA form, the CDR3 reads TGCAGTGCCACAGGGGGCCCTGAAGCTTTCTTT.

This clonotype was counted a few times. V is TRBV27 and J is TRBJ1-3; weak D call: TRBD1 (6 bases). With 1 base removed from V and 2 bases from J, the gap between germline ends came to 12 bases. The CDR3 has 16 residues. CDR1 MNHEY and CDR2 SMNVEV come from the germline V gene (reference sequence). In DNA form, the CDR3 reads TGTGCCAGCAGTTTATATGGGGGCAGCGCTGGAAACACCATATATTTT. Amino acids: CASSLYGGSAGNTIYF.

The chain has TRBV13 and TRBJ2-2; D call uncertain. Between the trimmed V and J ends, which lost 2 bases and 4 bases, there was a span of 14 bases. Per germline, CDR1 PRHDT and CDR2 FYEKMQ (reference sequence). The CDR3 runs 16 residues. The CDR3 DNA reads as TGTGCCAGCAGCTTATTCTCAGGCGTGGGCACCGGGGAGCTGTTTTTT. It yields the protein CASSLFSGVGTGELFF. Filled out from reference TRBV13 and TRBJ2-2, the complete variable domain reads AAGVIQSPRHLIKEKRETATLKCYPIPRHDTVYWYQQGPGQDPQFLISFYEKMQSDKGSIPDRFSAQQFSDYHSELNMSSLELGDSALYFCASSLFSGVGTGELFFGEGSRLTVL.

The chain's CDR3 is CASSIQNTGELFF. CDR3 DNA sequence: TGTGCCAGCTCAATACAGAACACCGGGGAGCTGTTTTTT. V usage is TRBV18 and J usage is TRBJ2-2; D not certain. The CDR3 is 13 amino acids. Germline V gene lookup returns CDR1 KGHSH and CDR2 LQKENI. The germline V and J ends were trimmed by 5 bases and 1 base, with 5 bases remaining between them.

The table lists this clonotype with a few counts. The chain has TRBV6-5 and TRBJ2-2; no reliable D call. The CDR3 has 15 residues. Per germline, CDR1 MNHEY and CDR2 SVGAGI. V was pared by 0 bases and J by 7 bases, with 12 bases between. CDR3 DNA: TGTGCCAGCAGTTACTCCCTAAACACAGTCGGGGAGCTGTTTTTT. Translation: CASSYSLNTVGELFF.

The chain joins TRBV5-1 to TRBJ1-1; TRBD1 might be the D (5 bases). CDR1 is SGHRS, CDR2 YFSETQ, per germline. Trimming shortened V by 3 bases and J by 1 base, and 13 bases separated the two germline ends. The CDR3 has 15 amino acids. CDR3: CASSSPRQQNTEAFF. In DNA, the CDR3 is TGCGCCAGCAGCTCACCTCGACAGCAGAACACTGAAGCTTTCTTT.

This clonotype came up a few times. This chain joins TRBV5-5 and TRBJ2-7; the D call may be TRBD1 or TRBD2 (5 bases each). Trimming left V 4 bases short and J 0 bases short, with 11 bases between. Looked up from germline, CDR1 is SGHKS and CDR2 is YYEKEE (reference sequence). CDR3 length: 14 amino acids. The CDR3 loop reads CASSPRDVSYEQYF. The CDR3 nucleotides are TGTGCCAGCAGCCCGAGGGACGTCTCCTACGAGCAGTACTTC.

This clonotype was seen only a few times. The rearrangement links TRBV11-2 to TRBJ2-3, with D perhaps assigned TRBD1 or TRBD2 (6 bases each). Trimming stripped 6 bases from V and 4 bases from J, with 23 bases between. CDR1 is SGHAT and CDR2 is FQNNGV in the germline V gene. CDR3 length equals 17 residues. The CDR3 spells CASSHLEVGGFSDTQYF. The CDR3 nucleotides are TGTGCCAGCAGTCATCTGGAGGTGGGGGGCTTTTCAGATACGCAGTATTTT.

This clonotype was recorded only once. The CDR3 loop reads CASSQEPIRNQPQHF. In nucleotides, the CDR3 is TGTGCCAGCAGCCAGGAGCCGATCCGCAATCAGCCCCAGCATTTT. The rearrangement links TRBV2 to TRBJ1-5; unclear D gene. V was clipped by 6 bases and J by 2 bases, with 14 bases between them. The CDR3 loop spans 15 amino acids. Germline CDR1 and CDR2: SNHLY and FYNNEI.

The sample holds a few counts of this clonotype. The J gene is TRBJ2-4, the V gene TRBV6-6; D not resolved. Germline V CDR1 and CDR2: MNHNY, SVGAGI (reference sequence). There are 13 residues in the CDR3. Trimming removed 8 bases at V and 9 bases at J, with 17 bases between. CDR3 region: CASGPLGPSIQYF. The CDR3 coding sequence is TGTGCCAGCGGCCCACTGGGCCCCAGCATTCAGTACTTC.

This clonotype was picked up many times. The rearrangement joins TRBV11-1 to TRBJ2-1; the match to TRBD2 covers 8 bases. CDR3 length equals 18 residues. V was clipped by 4 bases and J by 0 bases; unmatched bases: 11. Germline lookup yields CDR1 SGHAT and CDR2 FQDESV (reference sequence). The CDR3, as DNA: TGTGCCAGCAGCTCCGCCGGGACTAGTTCAAGCTCCTACAATGAGCAGTTCTTC. Protein sequence: CASSSAGTSSSSYNEQFF.

This CDR3 reads CSAPTSGSTDTQYF. CDR3 nucleotides: TGCAGTGCTCCGACTAGCGGGAGTACAGATACGCAGTATTTT. The V gene is TRBV20-1, the J gene TRBJ2-3, with 12 bases identical to TRBD2. V shed 5 bases, J shed 3 bases, and the junction held 3 bases outside the gene matches. CDR1 is DFQATT and CDR2 is SNEGSKA in the germline V gene (reference sequence). The CDR3 totals 14 residues.

The sample holds a few counts of this clonotype. This chain connects TRBV7-9 to TRBJ2-1, with D perhaps being TRBD1 or TRBD2 (6 bases each). The ends were cut back, 4 bases at V and 8 bases at J, with 15 bases in the middle. This CDR3 has 14 amino acids. The germline gives CDR1 SEHNR, CDR2 FQNEAQ (reference sequence). CDR3 sequence (DNA): TGTGCCAGCAGCTATGGAGGGGGTTTCGATGAGCAGTTCTTC. Translating it yields CASSYGGGFDEQFF.

This clonotype was counted a few times. The chain is built from TRBV12-3 or TRBV12-4 and TRBJ2-5; the D gene is possibly TRBD1 (6 bases). V lost 7 bases and J lost 4, with 19 bases in between. The CDR3 loop spans 15 amino acids. CDR3 protein: CASTRGALGGETQYF. The CDR3 nucleotides are TGTGCCAGCACCCGGGGCGCACTAGGGGGAGAGACCCAGTACTTC.

This clonotype has ten or more counts. The CDR3 region is CASSWTANTGELFF. CDR3 nucleotides: TGCGCCAGCAGCTGGACAGCGAACACCGGGGAGCTGTTTTTT. The chain employs TRBV4-3 and TRBJ2-2, with D maybe TRBD1 (6 bases). Germline loops: CDR1 LGHNA, CDR2 YSLEER. Trimming stripped 5 bases from V and 0 bases from J, with 7 bases between. This CDR3 is built from 14 residues.

The chain links TRBV11-2 to TRBJ2-1; TRBD2 matches at 9 bases. The V and J ends lost 1 base and 3 bases, in that order; junction bases with no gene match: 16. The germline V gene encodes CDR1 SGHAT and CDR2 FQNNGV. The CDR3 sequence is 20 residues long. For the CDR3, the DNA is TGTGCCAGCAGCTTAGTTGGGAAACGAGGGGGCGGGAGGGTCTACAATGAGCAGTTCTTC. It yields the protein CASSLVGKRGGGRVYNEQFF.

This clonotype was observed a few times. The chain has TRBV5-1 and TRBJ1-2, with D perhaps matching TRBD1 (5 bases). V was clipped by 0 bases and J by 4 bases, with 13 bases between them. CDR3 size: 15 residues. Per the germline V gene, CDR1 is SGHRS and CDR2 is YFSETQ. In DNA form, the CDR3 reads TGCGCCAGCAGCTTGGGAGGGACGGAAATCTATGGCTACACCTTC. This encodes CASSLGGTEIYGYTF. Full variable domain (outside the CDR3, taken from reference TRBV5-1 and TRBJ1-2): KAGVTQTPRYLIKTRGQQVTLSCSPISGHRSVSWYQQTPGQGLQFLFEYFSETQRNKGNFPGRFSGRQFSNSRSEMNVSTLELGDSALYLCASSLGGTEIYGYTFGSGTRLTVV.

The V call is TRBV20-1, the J call TRBJ1-2; D unclear. Per germline, CDR1 DFQATT and CDR2 SNEGSKA (reference sequence). V lost 0 bases, J lost 4 bases, and 6 bases lay in between. There are 12 residues in the CDR3. The CDR3 DNA reads as TGCAGTGCTAGAGAAGGCCGCTATGGCTACACCTTC. This encodes CSAREGRYGYTF.

The chain employs TRBV7-2 and TRBJ2-7, with 12 bases fitting TRBD2. Germline values: CDR1 SGHTA, CDR2 FQGNSA. CDR3 size: 16 residues. The trim removed 1 base at V and 7 bases at J, leaving 8 bases unmatched. CDR3 residues: CASSLVGLAGRDEQYF. CDR3 coding DNA: TGTGCCAGCAGCTTAGTAGGACTAGCGGGAAGGGATGAGCAGTACTTC. The full variable domain, in which reference TRBV7-2 and TRBJ2-7 provide the parts outside the CDR3, is GAGVSQSPSNKVTEKGKDVELRCDPISGHTALYWYRQSLGQGLEFLIYFQGNSAPDKSGLPSDRFSAERTGGSVSTLTIQRTQQEDSAVYLCASSLVGLAGRDEQYFGPGTRLTVT.

The table lists this clonotype with many counts. The chain joins TRBV10-3 to TRBJ2-2; D is possibly TRBD2 (5 bases). CDR3 size: 15 residues. Germline CDR1 is ENHRY and CDR2 is SYGVKD. Trimming left V 4 bases short and J 6 bases short, with 15 bases between. The CDR3 loop reads CAISGLPTGAGELFF. DNA for the CDR3: TGTGCCATCAGTGGCCTGCCCACCGGGGCCGGGGAGCTGTTTTTT.

This clonotype was seen a handful of times. The chain employs TRBV4-3 and TRBJ2-7; 10 nucleotides agree with TRBD1. Germline assignment: CDR1 LGHNA and CDR2 YSLEER. J lost 2 bases, V lost 0 bases, and 1 base had no gene match. The CDR3 is 15 amino acids. CDR3 in amino acids: CASSQDGTGAYEQYF. In DNA form, the CDR3 reads TGCGCCAGCAGCCAAGATGGGACAGGGGCCTACGAGCAGTACTTC.